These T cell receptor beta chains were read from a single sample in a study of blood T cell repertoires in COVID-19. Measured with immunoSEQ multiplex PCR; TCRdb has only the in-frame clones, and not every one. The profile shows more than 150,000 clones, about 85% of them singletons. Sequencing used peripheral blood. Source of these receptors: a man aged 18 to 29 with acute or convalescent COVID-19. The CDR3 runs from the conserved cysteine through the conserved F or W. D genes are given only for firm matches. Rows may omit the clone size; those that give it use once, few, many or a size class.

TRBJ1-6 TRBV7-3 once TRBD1 TGTGCCAGCAGCGAGGGGGCACGGAATTCACCCCTCCACTTT CASSEGARNSPLHF
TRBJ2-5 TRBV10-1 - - TGCGCCAGCAGTGAGTCGGGCGGGGAGACCCAGTACTTC CASSESGGETQYF
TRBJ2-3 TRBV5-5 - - TGTGCCAGCAGCACTAATCCGAACCCCACAGATACGCAGTATTTT CASSTNPNPTDTQYF
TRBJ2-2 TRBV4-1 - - TGCGCCAGCAGCCAAACAGATTCTGACACCGGGGAGCTGTTTTTT CASSQTDSDTGELFF
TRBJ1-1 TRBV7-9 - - TGTGCCAGCAACCAAAACTACAGGGCCTACAACACTGAAGCTTTCTTT CASNQNYRAYNTEAFF
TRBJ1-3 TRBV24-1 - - TGTGCCACCAGTGGGAAAAGGGGTGCAAGAAACACCATATATTTT CATSGKRGARNTIYF
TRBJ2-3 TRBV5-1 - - TGCGCCAGCAGCTTGGTCCCCGCAGGGCGAGGAGATACGCAGTATTTT CASSLVPAGRGDTQYF
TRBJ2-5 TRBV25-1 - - TGTGCCAGCAGAAGGCAGGAAGAGACCCAGTACTTC CASRRQEETQYF
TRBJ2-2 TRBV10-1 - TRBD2 TGCGCCAGCAGTCCTTCTAGCGGGGGGAACACCGGGGAGCTGTTTTTT CASSPSSGGNTGELFF
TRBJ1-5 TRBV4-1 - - TGCGCCAGCAGCCGTGCGGGGGAGGGGAACAATCAGCCCCAGCATTTT CASSRAGEGNNQPQHF
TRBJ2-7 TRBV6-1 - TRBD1 TGTGCCAGCAGTGAAAGGGCCCTCGGGGACAGGGTAAAGTACGAGCAGTACTTC CASSERALGDRVKYEQYF
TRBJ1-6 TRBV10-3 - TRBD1 TGTGCCACGACAGGGGATGGCACCTATAATTCACCCCTCCACTTT CATTGDGTYNSPLHF
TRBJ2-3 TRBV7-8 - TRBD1 TGTGCCAGCAGCTTAGTGTGGACAGGGGGTACAGATACGCAGTATTTT CASSLVWTGGTDTQYF
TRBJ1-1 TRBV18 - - TGTGCCAGCTCACCCTTAGAGGCCGGAACTGAAGCTTTCTTT CASSPLEAGTEAFF
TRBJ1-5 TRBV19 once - TGTGCCAGTATGGGACTTCCTAGCAATCAGCCCCAGCATTTT CASMGLPSNQPQHF
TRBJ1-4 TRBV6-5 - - TGTGCCAGCAGTTACTTGGGCCCTAATGAAAAACTGTTTTTT CASSYLGPNEKLFF
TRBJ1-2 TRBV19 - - TGTGCCAGTAGTACCCAGGGCCCTAACTATGGCTACACCTTC CASSTQGPNYGYTF
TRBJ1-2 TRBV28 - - TGTGCCAGCAGTCCTACCAATAGTAGACTATATGGCTACACCTTC CASSPTNSRLYGYTF
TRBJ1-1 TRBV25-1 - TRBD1 TGTGCCACCGTACCCCCGGGACAGCCGAACACTGAAGCTTTCTTT CATVPPGQPNTEAFF
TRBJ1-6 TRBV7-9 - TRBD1 TGTGCCAGCAGACGACAGGGGGCTGTATCACCCCTCCACTTT CASRRQGAVSPLHF
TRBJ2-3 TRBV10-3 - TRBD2 TGTGCCATCAGCCCCACTAGCGGGGGGGCTGGTACAGATACGCAGTATTTT CAISPTSGGAGTDTQYF
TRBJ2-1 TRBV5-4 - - TGTGCCAGCAGCTCCGGTTCCAATGAGCAGTTCTTC CASSSGSNEQFF
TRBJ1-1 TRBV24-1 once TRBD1 TGTGCCACCAGTGGGGGGACAGGGAACACTGAAGCTTTCTTT CATSGGTGNTEAFF
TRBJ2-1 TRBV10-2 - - TGCGCCAGCTTACAGGGCGGTGAGCAGTTCTTC CASLQGGEQFF
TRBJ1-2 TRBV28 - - TGTGCCAGCAGTTTGGGCAGGGAGGTGGATGGCTACACCTTC CASSLGREVDGYTF
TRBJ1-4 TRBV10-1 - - TGCGCCAGCAGTGCACAGCATAATGAAAAACTGTTTTTT CASSAQHNEKLFF
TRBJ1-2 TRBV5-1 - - TGCGCCAGCAGCTTGGAGGACCGACAGTATAACTATGGCTACACCTTC CASSLEDRQYNYGYTF
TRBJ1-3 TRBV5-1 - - TGCGCCAGCAGCTTGGATGGTCCCTGGAGATCTGGAAACACCATATATTTT CASSLDGPWRSGNTIYF
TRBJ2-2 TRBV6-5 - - TGTGCCAGCAGTTACTGGAGGGACAACACCGGGGAGCTGTTTTTT CASSYWRDNTGELFF
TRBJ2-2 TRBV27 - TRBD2 TGTGCCAGCAGGCCCGGGGGGGCGACCGGGGAGCTGTTTTTT CASRPGGATGELFF
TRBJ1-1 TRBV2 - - TGTGCCAGCAGTGAAGATAAGATCGGTGGTGCTTTCTTT CASSEDKIGGAFF
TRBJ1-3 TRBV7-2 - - TGTGCCAGCAGCTCACAGGTCAACTCTGGAAACACCATATATTTT CASSSQVNSGNTIYF
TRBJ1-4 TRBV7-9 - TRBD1 TGTGCCAGCAGTCCCAGGGGGTCATATGGTGAAAAACTGTTTTTT CASSPRGSYGEKLFF
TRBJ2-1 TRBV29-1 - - TGCAGCGCACACAGCAATGAGCAGTTCTTC CSAHSNEQFF
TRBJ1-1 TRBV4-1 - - TGCGCCAGCAGCCAAGATTCTACTACCATGAACACTGAAGCTTTCTTT CASSQDSTTMNTEAFF
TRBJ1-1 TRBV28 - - TGTGCCAGCAGTTCCCATGGGGCGAACACTGAAGCTTTCTTT CASSSHGANTEAFF
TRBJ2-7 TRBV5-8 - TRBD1 TGTGCCAGCAGCTCCCGGACAGGGTACCACGAGCAGTACTTC CASSSRTGYHEQYF
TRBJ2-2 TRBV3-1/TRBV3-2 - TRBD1 TGTGCCAGCAGCCCGGACAGGGGGGACACCGGGGAGCTGTTTTTT CASSPDRGDTGELFF
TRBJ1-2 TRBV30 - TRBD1 TGTGCCTGGACCTCAGGGGGCTCGGATGGCTACACCTTC CAWTSGGSDGYTF
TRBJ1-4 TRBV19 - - TGTGCCAGTACCAGGGGTGAGGGCAGTGCGAAAAAACTGTTTTTT CASTRGEGSAKKLFF
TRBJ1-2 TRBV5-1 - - TGCGCCAGCAGCTTGGACAGGGTGTATGGCTACACCTTC CASSLDRVYGYTF
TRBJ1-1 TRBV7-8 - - TGTGCCAGCAGCCCCAGGGGTGGTGAAGCTTTCTTT CASSPRGGEAFF
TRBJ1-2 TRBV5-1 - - TGCGCCAGCAGCTTGGCAACAGGGTATGGCTACACCTTC CASSLATGYGYTF
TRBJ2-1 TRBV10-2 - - TGCGCCAGCAGTGCAGTAAATGAGCAGTTCTTC CASSAVNEQFF
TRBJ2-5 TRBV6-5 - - TGTGCCAGCAGTTACTCGATGCAGGGTGGGGAGACCCAGTACTTC CASSYSMQGGETQYF
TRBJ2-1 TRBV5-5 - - TGTGCCAGCAGCTTGTACCCGGGGATGGGTTACAATGAGCAGTTCTTC CASSLYPGMGYNEQFF
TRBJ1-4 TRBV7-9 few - TGTGCCAGCAAAGACAGACTCAATGAAAAACTGTTTTTT CASKDRLNEKLFF
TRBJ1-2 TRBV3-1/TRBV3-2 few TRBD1 TGTGCCAGCAGCCTTGCACCGACAGGGACTGGCTACACCTTC CASSLAPTGTGYTF
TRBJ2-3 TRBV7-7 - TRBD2 TGTGCCAGCAGCTTAGGAGCTAGCGGGGGGCCAGATACGCAGTATTTT CASSLGASGGPDTQYF
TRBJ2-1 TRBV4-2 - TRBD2 TGTGCCAGCAGCCCCCTTGGACTAGCGGGTAAATCCTACAATGAGCAGTTCTTC CASSPLGLAGKSYNEQFF
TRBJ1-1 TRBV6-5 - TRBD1 TGTGCCAGCAGTTCTCCAGGGGGACCTAGGAACACTGAAGCTTTCTTT CASSSPGGPRNTEAFF
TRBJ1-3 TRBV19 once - TGTGCCAGTAGTAAGACAGGTCGCTCTGGAAACACCATATATTTT CASSKTGRSGNTIYF
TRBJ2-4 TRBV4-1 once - TGCGCCAGCAGCCAAAGCCAGGGGAGAGCCAAAAACATTCAGTACTTC CASSQSQGRAKNIQYF
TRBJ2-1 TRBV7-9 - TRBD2 TGTGCCAGCAGCAAACTAGCGGAAGTTTGGTTCTTC CASSKLAEVWFF
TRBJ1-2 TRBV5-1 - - TGCGCCAGCAGCCCTACACCCTCTAAAACAGGAAACTATGGCTACACCTTC CASSPTPSKTGNYGYTF